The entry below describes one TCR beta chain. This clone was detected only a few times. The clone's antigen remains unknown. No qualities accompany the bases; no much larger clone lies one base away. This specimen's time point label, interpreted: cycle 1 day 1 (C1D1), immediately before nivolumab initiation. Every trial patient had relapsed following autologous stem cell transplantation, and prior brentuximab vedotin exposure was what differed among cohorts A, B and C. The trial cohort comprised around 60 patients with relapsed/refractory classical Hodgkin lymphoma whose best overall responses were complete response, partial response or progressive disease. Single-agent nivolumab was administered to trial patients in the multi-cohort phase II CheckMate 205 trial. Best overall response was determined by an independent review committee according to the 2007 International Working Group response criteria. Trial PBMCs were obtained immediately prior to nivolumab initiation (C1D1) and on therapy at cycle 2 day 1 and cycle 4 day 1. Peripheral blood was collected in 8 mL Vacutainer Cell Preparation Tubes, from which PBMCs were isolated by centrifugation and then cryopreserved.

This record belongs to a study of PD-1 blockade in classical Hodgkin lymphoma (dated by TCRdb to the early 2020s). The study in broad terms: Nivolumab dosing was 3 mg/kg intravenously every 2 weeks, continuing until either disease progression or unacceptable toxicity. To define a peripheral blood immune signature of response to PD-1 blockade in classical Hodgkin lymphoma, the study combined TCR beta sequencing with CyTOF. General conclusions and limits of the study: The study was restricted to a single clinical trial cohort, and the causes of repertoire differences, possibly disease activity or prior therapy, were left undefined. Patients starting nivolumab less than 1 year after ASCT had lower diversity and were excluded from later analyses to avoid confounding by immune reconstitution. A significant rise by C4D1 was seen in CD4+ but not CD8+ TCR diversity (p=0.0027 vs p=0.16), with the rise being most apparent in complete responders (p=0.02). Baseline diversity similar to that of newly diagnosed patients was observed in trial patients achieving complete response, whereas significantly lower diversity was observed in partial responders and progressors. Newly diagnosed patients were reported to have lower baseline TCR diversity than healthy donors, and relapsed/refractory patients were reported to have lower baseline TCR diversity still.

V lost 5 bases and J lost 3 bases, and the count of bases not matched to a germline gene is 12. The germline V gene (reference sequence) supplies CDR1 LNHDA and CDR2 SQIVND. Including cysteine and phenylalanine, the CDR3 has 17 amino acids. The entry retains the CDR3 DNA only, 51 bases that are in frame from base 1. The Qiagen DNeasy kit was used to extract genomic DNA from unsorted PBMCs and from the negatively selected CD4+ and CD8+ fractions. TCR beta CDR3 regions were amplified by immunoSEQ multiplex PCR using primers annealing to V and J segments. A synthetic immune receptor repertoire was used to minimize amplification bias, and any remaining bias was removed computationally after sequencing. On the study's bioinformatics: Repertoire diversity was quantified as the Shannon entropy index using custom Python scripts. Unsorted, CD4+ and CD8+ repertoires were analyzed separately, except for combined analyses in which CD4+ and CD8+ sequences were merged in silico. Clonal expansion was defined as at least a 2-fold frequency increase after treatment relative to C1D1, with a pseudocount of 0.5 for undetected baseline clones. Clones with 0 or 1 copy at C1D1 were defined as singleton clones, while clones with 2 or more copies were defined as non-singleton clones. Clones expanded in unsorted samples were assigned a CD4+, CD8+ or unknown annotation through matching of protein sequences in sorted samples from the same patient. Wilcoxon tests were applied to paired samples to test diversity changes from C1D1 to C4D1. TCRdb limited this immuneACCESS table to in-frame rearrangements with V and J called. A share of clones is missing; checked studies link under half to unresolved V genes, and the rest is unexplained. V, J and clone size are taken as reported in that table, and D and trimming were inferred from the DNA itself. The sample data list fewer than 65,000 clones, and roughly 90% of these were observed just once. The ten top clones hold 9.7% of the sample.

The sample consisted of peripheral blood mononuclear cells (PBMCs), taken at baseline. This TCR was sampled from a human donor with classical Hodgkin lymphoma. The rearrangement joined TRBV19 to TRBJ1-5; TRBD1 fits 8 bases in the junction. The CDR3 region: CASSPRTGFSFNQPQHF. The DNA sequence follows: TGTGCCAGTAGTCCCAGGACAGGGTTCAGTTTCAATCAGCCCCAGCATTTT.